The count of the clone carrying this T cell receptor (beta chain) is one. Libraries were prepared by immunoSEQ multiplex PCR; TCRdb keeps only in-frame clonotypes and omits some of them. The sample includes 250,000 to 400,000 clones, roughly nine tenths of them seen just once. V lost 3 bases and J lost 2, with 11 bases in between. The CDR3 is made up of 15 amino acids. The germline gives CDR1 LNHDA, CDR2 SQIVND (reference sequence). This entry comes from a study of blood T cell repertoires in COVID-19. The rearrangement uses TRBV19 and TRBJ1-5; D gene unclear. The receptor was isolated from a woman in her 30s with COVID-19, enrolled during active disease. Specimen: peripheral blood. The CDR3 region has the DNA TGTGCCAGTAGTATTCAAGGAGGCGGCAATCAGCCCCAGCATTTT. Translation gives CASSIQGGGNQPQHF.